This section outlines one T cell receptor (beta chain) sequence together with its context. What it binds is not known. Germline V gene sequence: CDR1 SGDLS, CDR2 YYNGEE. This CDR3 has 17 amino acids. V lost 0 bases and J lost 3, with 15 bases in between. The sample is drawn from a study of cytomegalovirus exposure and HLA in healthy donors. Study summary: Most genotyped donors, over 70% of 398, had Caucasian-associated genetic ancestry.

Primers: 60 Vbeta forward and 13 Jbeta reverse. Assay: immunoSEQ multiplex PCR; the TCRdb copy retains only in-frame clones and omits some. Seen here are around 140,000 clones, more than 75% observed once, and the top ten hold approximately 1.5%. General observations from the study: Across donors, sequencing depth was assumed by presence/absence analyses to be roughly uniform.

The sequenced sample consisted of PBMCs. The TCR sequence derives from a female donor in good health and CMV-seronegative. V and J are TRBV9 and TRBJ2-2; tentative D call: TRBD1 (7 bases). The CDR3 loop is CASSVARRGLDTGELFF. In DNA, the CDR3 is TGTGCCAGCAGCGTAGCTAGGAGGGGGCTAGACACCGGGGAGCTGTTTTTT.